These 25 T cell receptor beta chains share one sample of origin, sequenced in a study of blood T cell repertoires in COVID-19. TCRdb's copy holds only in-frame clones and misses some; the assay was immunoSEQ multiplex PCR. Counted here are roughly 52,000 clones, around 86% occurring once; the ten biggest clones make up about 22%. What was sequenced was peripheral blood. Source of these receptors: a woman aged 80 or over with acute or convalescent COVID-19.

The rearrangement uses TRBV11-3 and TRBJ2-2; 8 bases are shared with TRBD1. The CDR3 contains 16 residues. With V trimmed by 7 bases and J by 0 bases, 7 bases remained unmatched. Germline V gives CDR1 SGHNT, CDR2 YENEEA. This CDR3 reads CASTMETGANTGELFF. The CDR3 DNA is TGTGCCAGCACGATGGAGACAGGGGCGAACACCGGGGAGCTGTTTTTT.

The rearrangement links TRBV4-1 to TRBJ1-4, with D unresolved. V lost 3 bases and J 7 bases, leaving 12 bases between the germline ends. The CDR3 has 14 residues. Germline V gives CDR1 MGHRA, CDR2 YSYEKL. CDR3 DNA sequence: TGCGCCAGCAGCCAGGGAGGCAAGGGTGAAAAACTGTTTTTT. Translated: CASSQGGKGEKLFF.

The genes are TRBV3-1 (or the pseudogene TRBV3-2) and TRBJ1-2; 7 bases fit TRBD1. The CDR3 is 14 amino acids. The V gene's germline CDR1 is LGHDT and CDR2 YNNKEL (reference sequence). Trimming took 6 bases from V and 0 from J; bases not matched to a gene: 4. The CDR3 reads CASSQGVPNYGYTF. The CDR3 DNA follows: TGTGCCAGCAGTCAGGGGGTTCCTAACTATGGCTACACCTTC.

The chain combines TRBV9 with TRBJ2-1; 7 bases agree with TRBD2. The germline gives CDR1 SGDLS, CDR2 YYNGEE. V lost 4 bases to trimming and J lost 5 bases; unmatched junction nucleotides: 15. The CDR3 is made up of 17 amino acids. The CDR3 region has the DNA TGTGCCAGCAGCCCCTCCGGCGGGAGCGGAATAGACAATGAGCAGTTCTTC. Translating gives CASSPSGGSGIDNEQFF.

The chain combines TRBV29-1 with TRBJ2-7, with a possible D match to TRBD1 (6 bases). The germline V gene has CDR1 SQVTM and CDR2 ANQGSEA. This CDR3 comprises 11 residues. With 7 bases removed from V and 3 bases from J, the gap between germline ends came to 10 bases. CDR3 nucleotides: TGCAGCGGGCAGGGGCTCTACGAGCAGTACTTC. Its protein product is CSGQGLYEQYF.

In nucleotides, the CDR3 is TGTGCCAGCAGCTTAGGGACAGACAATCAGCCCCAGCATTTT. Protein sequence: CASSLGTDNQPQHF. The V call is TRBV5-4, the J call TRBJ1-5; 7 nucleotides agree with TRBD1. The V segment lost 2 bases and the J segment 3 bases; nucleotides outside the gene matches: 2. This CDR3 has 14 residues. Germline V CDR1 and CDR2: SGHNT, YYREEE (reference sequence).

Here the CDR3 DNA reads TGTGCCAGTCGATTTAGCTCGACTAATGAAAAACTGTTTTTT. It is translated as CASRFSSTNEKLFF. The chain has TRBV27 and TRBJ1-4; D is unresolved. Germline loops: CDR1 MNHEY, CDR2 SMNVEV (reference sequence). V lost 9 bases and J 2 bases, leaving 13 bases between the germline ends. The length of the CDR3 is 14 residues.

The V and J genes are TRBV29-1 and TRBJ2-3; 12 nucleotides align to TRBD1. V lost 6 bases, J lost 3 bases, and 10 bases stayed unmatched. This CDR3 region has 16 residues. From germline, CDR1 is SQVTM and CDR2 ANQGSEA. CDR3 residues: CSVARGQGARTDTQYF. The CDR3 region has the DNA TGCAGCGTAGCCCGGGGACAGGGGGCGCGAACAGATACGCAGTATTTT.

This rearrangement joins TRBV21-1 to TRBJ2-7; the table's D call of TRBD2 was not tested on the DNA. TRBV21-1 is flagged as a pseudogene. The CDR3 extends over 17 amino acids. CDR3: CASSTLEARETTYEQYV. The CDR3 DNA is TGTGCCAGCAGTACCCTAGAAGCGCGGGAGACGACCTACGAGCAGTACGTC.

The V and J genes are TRBV3-1 (or the pseudogene TRBV3-2) and TRBJ1-2, with 8 bases that match TRBD1. This CDR3 is built from 15 residues. V shed 4 bases, J shed 12 bases, and the junction held 16 bases outside the gene matches. Germline CDR1 is LGHDT and CDR2 is YNNKEL (reference sequence). This CDR3 reads CASSRMSGGGQFNTF. The CDR3 coding sequence is TGTGCCAGCAGCCGGATGTCAGGGGGCGGGCAGTTCAACACCTTC.

DNA for the CDR3: TGCGCCAGCAGCTTGGTGGGAGGGACCCAAGCTTTCTTT. It yields the protein CASSLVGGTQAFF. V gene TRBV5-1 combines with J gene TRBJ1-1, with D tentatively TRBD1 (5 bases). V was shortened by 0 bases and J by 9 bases, with 12 bases between the two germline ends. CDR1 and CDR2 (germline): SGHRS, YFSETQ. The CDR3 is made up of 13 amino acids.

J is TRBJ2-7 and V is TRBV11-1; D unresolved. Germline loops: CDR1 SGHAT, CDR2 FQDESV (reference sequence). V was trimmed by 2 bases and J by 3 bases, leaving 14 bases between them. The CDR3 extends over 15 amino acids. CDR3 DNA sequence: TGTGCCAGCAGCTTACTAGGTGGCACCAACTACGAGCAGTACTTC. Protein: CASSLLGGTNYEQYF.

The V and J genes are TRBV3-1 (or the pseudogene TRBV3-2) and TRBJ2-5; 8 bases are a match to TRBD1. CDR1 and CDR2 (germline): LGHDT, YNNKEL (reference sequence). V was clipped by 1 base and J by 4 bases; unmatched bases: 5. CDR3 length: 15 amino acids. CDR3 nucleotide sequence: TGTGCCAGCAGCCAAGGGACAGGGCGCACAGAGACCCAGTACTTC. Amino acid sequence: CASSQGTGRTETQYF.

The chain carries TRBV5-1 and TRBJ2-3; 7 bases are a match to TRBD1. This CDR3 contains 16 residues. Trimming at V came to 0 bases and at J to 8 bases, leaving 12 bases not matched to a gene. Germline CDR1 reads SGHRS; CDR2 reads YFSETQ. The CDR3 region has the DNA TGCGCCAGCAGCTTGGCCCCGGGACAGTCACAGGGTACGCAGTATTTT. It yields the protein CASSLAPGQSQGTQYF.

V is TRBV7-9 and J is TRBJ2-3; 10 bases line up with TRBD1. Germline assignment: CDR1 SEHNR and CDR2 FQNEAQ (reference sequence). This CDR3 spans 13 amino acids. V was clipped by 5 bases and J by 7 bases; unmatched bases: 3. CDR3 residues: CASSAGQGHTQYF. CDR3 sequence (DNA): TGTGCCAGCAGCGCGGGACAGGGGCATACGCAGTATTTT.

J is TRBJ1-1 and V is TRBV29-1; 7 positions match TRBD1. V lost 5 bases to trimming and J lost 5 bases; unmatched junction nucleotides: 5. The CDR3 contains 12 residues. The germline gives CDR1 SQVTM, CDR2 ANQGSEA. The CDR3 spells CSVTGTATEAFF. The CDR3, as DNA: TGCAGCGTTACCGGGACAGCAACTGAAGCTTTCTTT.

This clone has just a few counts. This rearrangement joins TRBV18 to TRBJ1-2; tentative D call: TRBD1 (5 bases). Looked up from germline, CDR1 is KGHSH and CDR2 is LQKENI. The CDR3 spans 13 residues. The germline V and J ends were trimmed by 2 bases and 4 bases, with 8 bases remaining between them. This CDR3 reads CASSPSGVYGYTF. CDR3 nucleotide sequence: TGTGCCAGCTCACCATCGGGGGTCTATGGCTACACCTTC. Using reference TRBV18 and TRBJ1-2 for the parts outside the CDR3, the full variable domain is NAGVMQNPRHLVRRRGQEARLRCSPMKGHSHVYWYRQLPEEGLKFMVYLQKENIIDESGMPKERFSAEFPKEGPSILRIQQVVRGDSAAYFCASSPSGVYGYTFGSGTRLTVV.

The chain employs TRBV19 and TRBJ1-3; D may be TRBD1 (5 bases). This CDR3 is built from 16 residues. With 10 bases removed from V and 0 bases from J, the gap between germline ends came to 19 bases. Germline V gene lookup returns CDR1 LNHDA and CDR2 SQIVND (reference sequence). The CDR3 coding sequence is TGTGCCACGATACAGGAGTCAAGAAGCTCTGGAAACACCATATATTTT. Its protein product is CATIQESRSSGNTIYF.

The chain joins TRBV9 to TRBJ2-1, with D possibly being TRBD1 (5 bases). Germline values: CDR1 SGDLS, CDR2 YYNGEE. V lost 3 bases to trimming and J lost 12 bases, with 13 bases between them. CDR3 length equals 12 residues. CDR3 coding DNA: TGTGCCAGCAGCGCACGCGACAGTCCGCAGTTCTTC. Protein product: CASSARDSPQFF.

The rearrangement links TRBV7-9 to TRBJ2-3; the D gene is possibly TRBD2 (5 bases). The germline gives CDR1 SEHNR, CDR2 FQNEAQ (reference sequence). The CDR3 sequence is 14 residues long. The V and J ends lost 0 bases and 2 bases respectively, with 6 bases between them. The CDR3 DNA reads as TGTGCCAGCAGCTTAGCGAGGGCCACAGATACGCAGTATTTT. Protein sequence: CASSLARATDTQYF.

The chain combines TRBV4-1 with TRBJ1-2; D remains unclear. The germline V gene encodes CDR1 MGHRA and CDR2 YSYEKL. The CDR3 is 14 residues long. V was shortened by 4 bases and J by 7 bases, with 16 bases between the two germline ends. The CDR3 is CASSLSQGRAGYTF. The CDR3 nucleotides read TGCGCCAGCAGCCTGTCCCAAGGGAGGGCTGGCTACACCTTC.

The rearrangement uses TRBV6-5 and TRBJ1-1, with D unclear. The CDR3 loop spans 13 amino acids. From germline, CDR1 is MNHEY and CDR2 SVGAGI. Trimming stripped 8 bases from V and 4 bases from J, with 14 bases between. CDR3 sequence (DNA): TGTGCCAGCTCTTCCTCCGTTGTCACTGAAGCTTTCTTT. It codes for CASSSSVVTEAFF.

The chain uses TRBV14 and TRBJ1-1; no reliable D call. V was shortened by 5 bases and J by 10 bases, with 14 bases between the two germline ends. Germline CDR1 SGHDN, CDR2 FVKESK. There are 12 residues in the CDR3. The CDR3 reads CASSTPGGGAFF. CDR3 sequence (DNA): TGTGCCAGCAGCACTCCCGGAGGTGGAGCTTTCTTT.

The rearrangement joins TRBV12-3 or TRBV12-4 to TRBJ2-2; no reliable D call. The CDR3 has 13 residues. V dropped 2 bases and J dropped 8 bases, with 9 bases sitting between them. CDR3 nucleotide sequence: TGTGCCAGCAGTTTAAATAGTGGTGGGGAGCTGTTTTTT. Protein: CASSLNSGGELFF.

The chain uses TRBV5-1 and TRBJ1-4; 8 bases agree with TRBD1. V trimming: 3 bases; J trimming: 8 bases; junction bases outside the gene matches: 6. Germline V CDR1 and CDR2: SGHRS, YFSETQ. This CDR3 has 14 amino acids. The CDR3 DNA follows: TGCGCCAGCAGCTCCGGACAGGGCGGAGAAAAACTGTTTTTT. Its protein is CASSSGQGGEKLFF. Full variable domain (rest looked up from reference TRBV5-1 and TRBJ1-4): KAGVTQTPRYLIKTRGQQVTLSCSPISGHRSVSWYQQTPGQGLQFLFEYFSETQRNKGNFPGRFSGRQFSNSRSEMNVSTLELGDSALYLCASSSGQGGEKLFFGSGTQLSVL.